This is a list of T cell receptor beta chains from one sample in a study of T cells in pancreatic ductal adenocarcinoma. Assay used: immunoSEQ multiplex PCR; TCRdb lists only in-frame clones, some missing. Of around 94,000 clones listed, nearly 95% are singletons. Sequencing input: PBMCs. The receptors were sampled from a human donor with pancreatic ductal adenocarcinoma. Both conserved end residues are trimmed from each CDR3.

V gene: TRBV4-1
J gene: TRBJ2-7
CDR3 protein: ASSQESRGSGEQY

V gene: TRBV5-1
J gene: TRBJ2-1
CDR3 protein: ASSLPSDEQF

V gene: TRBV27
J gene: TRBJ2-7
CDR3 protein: ASSPLGLEQY

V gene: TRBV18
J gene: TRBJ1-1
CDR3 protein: ASSRGENTEAF

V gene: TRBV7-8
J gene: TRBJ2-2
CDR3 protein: ASRPEAGELF

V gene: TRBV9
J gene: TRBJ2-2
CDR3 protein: ASSPPAGGPTGELF

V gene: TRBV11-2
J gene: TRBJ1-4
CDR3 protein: ASSLEPGQGLF

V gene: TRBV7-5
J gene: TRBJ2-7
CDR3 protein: VRSLNNGTGVYEQY

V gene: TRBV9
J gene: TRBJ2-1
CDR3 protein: ASSPGLAGWNEQF

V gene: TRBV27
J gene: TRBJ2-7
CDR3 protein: ASSLGTSGTYEQY

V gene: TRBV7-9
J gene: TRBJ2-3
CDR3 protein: ASSSGTSGTSTDTQY

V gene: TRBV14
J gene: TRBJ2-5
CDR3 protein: ASSPFNPGQVTQY

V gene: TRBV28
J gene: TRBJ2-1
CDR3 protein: ASSPGQRYNEQF

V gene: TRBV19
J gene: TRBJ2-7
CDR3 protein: ASSMEGPYEQY

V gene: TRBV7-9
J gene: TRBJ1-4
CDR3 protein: ASSSWTGMDEKLF

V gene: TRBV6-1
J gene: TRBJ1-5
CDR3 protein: ASKGEGRQPQH

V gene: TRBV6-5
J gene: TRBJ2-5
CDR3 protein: ASSYSQRSWETQY

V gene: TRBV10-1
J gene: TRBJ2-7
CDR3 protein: ASPKGQGVYEQY

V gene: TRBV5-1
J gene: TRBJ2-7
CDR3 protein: ASSLAFPRGTYEQY

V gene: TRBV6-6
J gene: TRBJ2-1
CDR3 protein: ASRITDTDEQF

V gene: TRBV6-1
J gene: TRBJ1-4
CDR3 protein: ASSRDRDEKLF

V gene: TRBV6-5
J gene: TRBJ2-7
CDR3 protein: ASRHPGYEQY

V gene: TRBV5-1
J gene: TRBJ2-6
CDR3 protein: ASSLGDSLGANVLT

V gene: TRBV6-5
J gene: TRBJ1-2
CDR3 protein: ASNPGQGLLYGYT

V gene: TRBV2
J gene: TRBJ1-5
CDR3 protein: ASSEGRHQPQH

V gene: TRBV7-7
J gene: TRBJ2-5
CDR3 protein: ASSQDREETQY

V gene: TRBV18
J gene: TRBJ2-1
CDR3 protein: ASSPWVAGEYEQF

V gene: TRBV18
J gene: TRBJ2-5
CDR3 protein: ASSPGPPSGGSVTQY

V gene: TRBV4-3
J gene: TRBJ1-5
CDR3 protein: ASSWTRNSNQPQH

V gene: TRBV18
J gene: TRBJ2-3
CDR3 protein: ASSPPLTGAADTQY

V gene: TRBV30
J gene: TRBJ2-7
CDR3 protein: AWCPGGRPYEQY

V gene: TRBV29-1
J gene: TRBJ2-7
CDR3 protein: SVDGTADYEQY

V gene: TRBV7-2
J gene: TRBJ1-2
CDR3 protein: ASSLMGQGRGYT

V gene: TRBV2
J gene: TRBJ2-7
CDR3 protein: ASSEALRGKIHEQY

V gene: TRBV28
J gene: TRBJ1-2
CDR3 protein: ASSSGQTYGYT

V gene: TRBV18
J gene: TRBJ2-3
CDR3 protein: ASSSRTGSADTQY

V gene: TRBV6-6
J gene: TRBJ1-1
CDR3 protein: ASTFNTEAF

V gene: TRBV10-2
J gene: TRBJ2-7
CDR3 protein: ASDEGLAGAGEQY

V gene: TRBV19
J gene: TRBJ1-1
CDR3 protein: ASSIGAEAF

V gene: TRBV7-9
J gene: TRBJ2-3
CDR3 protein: ASSSRSSGSSDTQY

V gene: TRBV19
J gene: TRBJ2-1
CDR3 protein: ASSPDRGLGQF

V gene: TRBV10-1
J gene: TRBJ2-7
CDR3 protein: ARLTGGQHEQY

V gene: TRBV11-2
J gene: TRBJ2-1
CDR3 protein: ASSPALAGVRNEQF

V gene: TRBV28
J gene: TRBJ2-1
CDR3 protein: ASSPAGGRYNEQF

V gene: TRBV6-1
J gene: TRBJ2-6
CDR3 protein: ASSGDGGSGANVLT

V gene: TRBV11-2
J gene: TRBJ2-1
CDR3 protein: ASSPLRGVGEQF

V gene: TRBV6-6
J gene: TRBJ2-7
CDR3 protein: ASRRQGPLTEQY

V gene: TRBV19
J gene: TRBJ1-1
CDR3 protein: ASTAPIPRTGEAF

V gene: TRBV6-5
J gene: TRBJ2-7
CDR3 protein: ASSYEQNYEQY

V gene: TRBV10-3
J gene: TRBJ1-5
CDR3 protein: AIRRGGGGNQPQH

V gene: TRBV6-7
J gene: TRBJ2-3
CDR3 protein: ASIQGRGLTDTQY

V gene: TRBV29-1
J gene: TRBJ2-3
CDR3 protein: SFVHATGITDTQY

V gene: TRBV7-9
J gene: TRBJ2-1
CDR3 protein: ASSRDLPYNEQF

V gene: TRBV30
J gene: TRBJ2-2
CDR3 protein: ARTLPNTGELF